This TCR beta chain was found in a study of cytomegalovirus exposure and HLA in healthy donors (dated by TCRdb to about 2017). Regarding the complete study: An earlier analysis of around 600 of the donors reported about 250 Gb of sequence data and some 100 million unique TCR beta sequences from 150 million to 200 million T cells. About 280 gigabases of sequencing data and around 85 million unique TCR sequences made up an early release that covered 640 HLA-typed donors. Of the roughly 430 genotyped donors, roughly 85% fell in the genetic ancestry cluster associated with self-reported Caucasian donors. The study aimed to test whether signatures of past pathogen exposure could be identified by cataloging public T cell receptors. The T cell repertoires of some 670 subjects were profiled by immunosequencing and related to cytomegalovirus serostatus. In addition to the first cohort of 500 to 850 subjects, a separate validation cohort of approximately 130 different subjects was used. To predict cytomegalovirus infection status, the study brought together high-throughput TCR immunosequencing, statistical association of individual TCRs with disease status, and machine learning. A later analysis re-examined previously published TCR beta repertoires from just over 650 donors and added high-resolution HLA genotyping to investigate patterns of TCR occurrence. Rather than drawing on any new phenotypic data, the later analysis identified candidate immune exposures from TCR beta sequences and the way those sequences occurred across donors. An earlier analysis of several hundred of the donors applied high-throughput TCR beta sequencing to assess whether each TCR beta V gene segment acted as functional or pseudogenic. Alongside the repertoire data, information on donor age, sex, ethnicity and CMV serostatus was compiled. In a later genetic analysis, genome-wide SNP genotypes for about three fifths of the 666 donors were used, and that subset was treated as a discovery cohort. All discovery cohort repertoires had been generated on a single sequencing platform. HLA typing covered class I and class II loci at four-digit resolution. Typing coverage varied by locus: about 620-640 donors for A, B, C, DRB1 and DQB1; approximately 500 for DQA1; about 600 for DPA1; approximately 450 for DPB1. A few DR-DQ haplotypes were treated as single units for association and clustering because of strong linkage in the cohort. On average, roughly 200,000 unique TCR beta nucleotide sequences were sequenced per donor among 300 to 500 genotyped donors of the cohort, with 15% to 20% of those sequences being non-productive. Here is what the overall study found, with its caveats: An association between a missense DCLRE1C variant and V-gene and J-gene trimming of TCR beta chains was found in a later genetic analysis and replicated in an independent cohort. According to a later analysis, most CMV-associated TCR beta chains appeared to be HLA-restricted, and the HLA associations seemed to be driven largely by CMV exposure. This cohort had only TCR beta chains sequenced, and the lack of alpha or paired-chain data limited which features could be detected. Several of the top co-occurrence clusters appeared to be linked to parvovirus B19, influenza, CMV and Epstein-Barr virus, according to a later analysis. For the cohort, immune exposure information was limited to CMV serostatus. Sequencing depth was assumed to be roughly uniform across donors in the presence/absence analyses, though that assumption may not hold. In an earlier analysis of 587 of the donors, most TCR beta V segments appeared in productive rearrangements about 87% or about 30% of the time, broadly matching IMGT annotations. The authors suggested that the approach could potentially be extended to other disease states and immunological phenotypes. Compared with equally common non-associated chains, HLA-associated TCR beta chains in a later analysis were more clonally expanded and had lower generation probabilities. A further reported finding was that TCR beta sequences accurately predicted the HLA-A and HLA-B alleles for most subjects in the first cohort. According to a later analysis, TCR association rates differed among HLA loci, with DRB1 alleles showing the most associated TCRs and HLA-C alleles showing the fewest. A group of highly shared sequence variants was considered likely to be a technical artifact of the sequencing pipeline. When HLA alleles, especially DR and DQ, strongly co-occurred, attributing TCR associations to individual alleles was difficult. A few of the identified cytomegalovirus-associated TCR beta chains were confirmed in vitro to be specific for cytomegalovirus antigens. HLA typing was unavailable for some donors at each locus, so association tests used only the typed subset. The study gave a list of about 160 TCR beta chains associated with cytomegalovirus. Correlated functional status among segregating V segments might be attributable to linkage disequilibrium, but an unknown experimental factor could not be ruled out. In a later genetic analysis, fewer N-insertions in productive TCRs were reported among donors in an Asian-associated ancestry cluster than the roughly 700-donor mean. Specific HLA alleles were associated with 18,000 or so TCR beta sequences at a false discovery rate of 0.05 in a later analysis. The classifier was reported to diagnose cytomegalovirus status with high specificity and sensitivity in both the original cohort and the validation cohort. Some 15 rarely observed V segments, including chromosome 9 orphons, were excluded from the earlier analysis of approximately 600 of the donors because counts were too low. While some public TCRs were present in many individuals, most TCR sequences turned up only very rarely across donors.

The cohort consisted of fewer than 700 healthy bone marrow donors. At the time of sampling, all cohort members were nominally healthy, though unrecorded immune exposures were likely present. The donor tested CMV seronegative, placing the donor among the 350 or so seronegative members of the cohort. A peripheral blood sample was provided by each donor, and peripheral blood mononuclear cells were used for TCR beta sequencing. The Qiagen DNeasy Blood Extraction Kit was used to extract genomic DNA from the blood cell samples. Libraries were constructed by the immunoSEQ multiplex PCR assay. The multiplex PCR relied on a mix of 60 forward primers for TCR Vbeta segments and 13 reverse primers for TCR Jbeta segments. The CDR3 region of rearranged TCR beta genes was amplified from genomic DNA with a multiplex PCR assay. The amplified TCR beta libraries were sequenced on the Illumina HiSeq System as 87-base-pair reads. The source study handled its data this way. In a later analysis, around 80 million unique TCR beta chains were counted across the roughly 670 repertoires, and roughly 10 million of these chains were shared by at least two donors. Raw reads were error-corrected and collapsed into unique sequences with a nearest-neighbor algorithm that merged closely related sequences to remove PCR and sequencing errors. Alignment of CDR3 sequences to IMGT reference sequences was used to assign V, D and J gene segments. For a sequence to be retained, a match of at least six nucleotides was required to both a V gene segment and a J gene segment. Rearrangements were classified as productive when the CDR3 lacked stop codons and remained in frame with V and J, and all other rearrangements were classified as non-productive. CDR3 was defined by IMGT convention, running from the second conserved V-encoded cysteine to the conserved J-encoded phenylalanine. Sequences without an unambiguous match to a single V gene segment were excluded from the earlier analysis of a few hundred of the donors. An earlier analysis of 587 of the donors called V segments functional above 56.7% productive rearrangements and segregating when the between-donor standard deviation exceeded 5%. A statistical classification framework was built to diagnose cytomegalovirus status from the catalog of TCR beta chain sequences. In a later analysis, TCR nucleotide sequences were compared against IMGT/GENE-DB human TR gene sequences so that V and J genes could be assigned. The TCRdist pipeline was used in a later analysis to assign CDR3 sequences and most-parsimonious VDJ recombination scenarios. In a later analysis, each TCR beta chain was defined by its CDR3 amino acid sequence together with its V-gene family, and reads without a unique V-gene family were excluded. To address suspected cross-contamination and a sequencing artifact, a later analysis removed 450 to 700 highly shared, low-generation-probability nucleotide sequences. A later analysis calculated a clonal expansion index for each public chain from normalized within-repertoire ranks of inferred template counts. Generation probabilities in a later analysis came from a VDJ recombination model fitted to out-of-frame rearrangements, and those results were checked against IGoR. Hypergeometric tests were used in a later analysis to score TCR-TCR, TCR-HLA and TCR-CMV co-occurrence, with a repertoire-size bias correction applied to the TCR pairs. A later analysis estimated false discovery rates by permuting HLA or CMV assignments 20 times. A later analysis grouped co-occurring TCRs with DBSCAN, adding TCRdist sequence similarity when clustering within HLA-allele-positive subsets. For co-occurrence clustering, repertoires with fewer than 30,000 or more than 120,000 public chains were excluded, along with several repertoires with anomalous nucleotide sharing. Imported from immuneACCESS, the table was reduced by TCRdb to in-frame sequences with V and J called. These copies leave out some clones; in studies compared against another copy, an unresolved V gene accounts for under half, and the cause of the remainder is not known. V, J and clone size are those of that table, while D and trimming were read from the DNA. Recorded for this sample are around 120,000 clones; more than 80% of them occurred a single time. Clones ranked in the top ten supply more than 3% of the sample.

For this clone: This clone's antigen is unknown. No qualities accompany the bases; no much larger clone lies one base away.

Input material: PBMCs. This TCR was sampled from a male donor in good health and CMV-seronegative.

The CDR3: CASRPRPDSGNTIYF. The nucleotide sequence is given as TGTGCCAGCAGACCCAGGCCGGACTCTGGAAACACCATATATTTT. The sequence links TRBV6-5 to TRBJ1-3; no D gene is confidently identified. V loses 6 bases of germline sequence and J loses 0 bases, and the interval between the two ends is 12 bases. Per the germline V gene, MNHEY is the CDR1 and SVGAGI is the CDR2. From the cysteine through the phenylalanine, the CDR3 covers 15 amino acids. Only CDR3 DNA remains: 45 bases, in frame from the first base.